This T cell receptor (beta chain) emerged from a study of cytomegalovirus exposure and HLA in healthy donors (TCRdb year 2017). The study in broad terms: In an earlier analysis of around 540 of the donors, about 270 Gb of sequence data and 117 million unique TCR beta sequences from about 190 million T cells were reported. An early release covering some 640 HLA-typed donors comprised approximately 300 gigabases of sequencing data and about 90 million unique TCR sequences. Of the 398 genotyped donors, approximately 80% were placed in the genetic ancestry cluster associated with self-reported Caucasian donors. The study was designed to test whether signatures of past pathogen exposure could be identified by cataloging public T cell receptors. The study profiled the T cell repertoires of fewer than 850 subjects by immunosequencing and related them to cytomegalovirus serostatus. Besides the first cohort of 666 subjects, a separate validation cohort made up of some 110 different subjects was used. The study combined high-throughput TCR immunosequencing, statistical association of individual TCRs with disease status, and machine learning to predict cytomegalovirus infection status. To study patterns of TCR occurrence, a later analysis re-analyzed previously published TCR beta repertoires from 500 to 850 donors and added high-resolution HLA genotyping. Rather than using new phenotypic data, the later analysis identified candidate immune exposures from TCR beta sequences and from how often those sequences occurred across donors. To decide whether each TCR beta V gene segment behaved as functional or pseudogenic, an earlier analysis of nearly 600 of the donors relied on high-throughput TCR beta sequencing. Donor age, sex, ethnicity and CMV serostatus were compiled together with the repertoire data. Genome-wide SNP genotypes for about 65% of the roughly 670 donors were used in a later genetic analysis, which treated that subset as a discovery cohort. All discovery cohort repertoires had been generated on a single sequencing platform. HLA typing included class I and class II loci at four-digit resolution. Typing coverage varied by locus: about 620-640 donors for A, B, C, DRB1 and DQB1; more than 500 for DQA1; some 610 for DPA1; 450 to 480 for DPB1. About five DR-DQ haplotypes were treated as single units for association and clustering because of strong linkage in the cohort. Across around 400 genotyped donors of the cohort, an average of about 220,000 unique TCR beta nucleotide sequences per donor were sequenced, and roughly a sixth of those sequences were non-productive.

Germline trimming amounts to 0 bases on V and 8 bases on J, with 7 as the count of junction bases outside the gene matches. Counted from cysteine to phenylalanine, this CDR3 has 15 amino acids. Of the read, only the CDR3 DNA is kept; its 45 bases are in frame from base 1. From the germline V gene, CDR1 is LGHNA and CDR2 is YNFKEQ. Library prep was done by the immunoSEQ multiplex PCR assay. For the multiplex PCR, a mixture combining 60 forward primers for TCR Vbeta segments and 13 reverse primers for TCR Jbeta segments was used. Amplification of the CDR3 region of rearranged TCR beta genes was performed with a multiplex PCR assay on genomic DNA. The amplified TCR beta libraries were sequenced on the Illumina HiSeq System as 87-base-pair reads. Per the authors' processing: A later analysis counted approximately 74 million unique TCR beta chains across the approximately 700 repertoires, and roughly 9.9 million of these chains were shared by at least two donors. Raw reads were error-corrected and collapsed into unique sequences with a nearest-neighbor algorithm that merged closely related sequences to remove PCR and sequencing errors. Alignment of CDR3 sequences to IMGT reference sequences was used to assign V, D and J gene segments. Each retained sequence needed at least a six-nucleotide match to both a V gene segment and a J gene segment. Rearrangements were classified as productive when the CDR3 lacked stop codons and remained in frame with V and J, and all other rearrangements were classified as non-productive. CDR3 was defined according to IMGT convention as the region running from the second conserved V-encoded cysteine to the conserved J-encoded phenylalanine. The earlier analysis of about 500 of the donors excluded sequences that lacked an unambiguous match to a single V gene segment. An earlier analysis of approximately 590 of the donors called V segments functional above 56.7% productive rearrangements and segregating when the between-donor standard deviation exceeded 5%. A statistical classification framework was built for diagnosing cytomegalovirus status from the catalog of TCR beta chain sequences. V and J gene assignment, in a later analysis, came from comparing TCR nucleotide sequences with IMGT/GENE-DB human TR gene sequences. A later analysis assigned CDR3 sequences and most-parsimonious VDJ recombination scenarios with the TCRdist pipeline. In a later analysis, each TCR beta chain was defined by its CDR3 amino acid sequence together with its V-gene family, and reads without a unique V-gene family were excluded. In a later analysis, some 600 highly shared, low-generation-probability nucleotide sequences were removed to address suspected cross-contamination and a sequencing artifact. For each public chain, a later analysis derived a clonal expansion index from normalized ranks of inferred template counts within each repertoire. Generation probabilities in a later analysis came from a VDJ recombination model fitted to out-of-frame rearrangements, and those results were checked against IGoR. A later analysis scored TCR-TCR, TCR-HLA and TCR-CMV co-occurrence with hypergeometric tests, applying a repertoire-size bias correction to TCR pairs. In a later analysis, false discovery rates were estimated by permuting HLA or CMV assignments 20 times. In a later analysis, co-occurring TCRs were grouped using DBSCAN, and TCRdist sequence similarity was added for clustering within HLA-allele-positive subsets. Repertoires with fewer than 30,000 or more than 120,000 public chains, plus five repertoires with anomalous nucleotide sharing, were excluded from co-occurrence clustering. Drawn from immuneACCESS, this table holds only the in-frame rearrangements with V and J called that TCRdb kept. Clones are partly lost; checked studies trace under half to an unresolved V gene and leave the rest unexplained. That table is the source of V, J and clone size, and D and trimming were worked out from the DNA. The sample yields about 160,000 clones; approximately 78% were counted once. Clones ranked in the top ten supply about 0.77% of the sample.

Concerning this clone: This receptor's antigen is unknown. Per-base quality was not reported, and no clone a single base away is much larger than it.

The cohort comprised 550 to 700 healthy bone marrow donors. At the time of sampling, all cohort members were nominally healthy, though unrecorded immune exposures were likely present. The donor was CMV seronegative and was included in the group of a few hundred seronegative cohort members. Each donor provided a peripheral blood sample, and peripheral blood mononuclear cells were used for TCR beta sequencing. The Qiagen DNeasy Blood Extraction Kit was used to extract genomic DNA from the blood cell samples. What the research found in general, with its limitations: In vitro tests confirmed that three of the cytomegalovirus-associated TCR beta chains recognize cytomegalovirus antigens. In the study, 164 TCR beta chains were listed as associated with cytomegalovirus. When HLA alleles, especially DR and DQ, strongly co-occurred, attributing TCR associations to individual alleles was difficult. The classifier was reported to diagnose cytomegalovirus status with high specificity and sensitivity in both the original and validation cohorts. In a later genetic analysis, a missense DCLRE1C variant was associated with V-gene and J-gene trimming of TCR beta chains, and the association was replicated in an independent cohort. A further reported finding was that TCR beta sequences accurately predicted the HLA-A and HLA-B alleles for most subjects in the first cohort. According to a later analysis, parvovirus B19, influenza, CMV and Epstein-Barr virus appeared linked to several top co-occurrence clusters. Sequencing depth was assumed to be roughly uniform across donors in the presence/absence analyses, though that assumption may not hold. In a later analysis, over 15,000 TCR beta sequences were associated with specific HLA alleles at a false discovery rate of 0.05. HLA typing was unavailable for some donors at each locus, so association tests used only the typed subset. CMV serostatus was the only immune exposure information available for the cohort. Broadly in line with IMGT annotations, most TCR beta V segments showed up in productive rearrangements about 87% or about 30% of the time in an earlier analysis of approximately 640 of the donors. The sequencing pipeline was judged likely to have produced a cluster of highly shared sequence variants as a technical artifact. According to a later analysis, most CMV-associated TCR beta chains appeared to be HLA-restricted, and the HLA associations seemed to be driven largely by CMV exposure. While some public TCRs were present in many individuals, most TCR sequences turned up only very rarely across donors. A later genetic analysis reported fewer N-insertions in productive TCRs among donors in an Asian-associated ancestry cluster than the roughly 700-donor mean. Because counts were too low, roughly 17 rarely observed V segments, including chromosome 9 orphons, were left out of the earlier analysis of some 640 of the donors. In a later analysis, HLA-associated TCR beta chains were found to be more clonally expanded and to have lower generation probabilities than equally common non-associated chains. It was suggested by the authors that the approach could potentially be generalized to other disease states and immunological phenotypes. In a later analysis, TCR association rates were found to vary across HLA loci, with the most associated TCRs seen for DRB1 alleles and the fewest for HLA-C alleles. This cohort had only TCR beta chains sequenced, and the lack of alpha or paired-chain data limited which features could be detected. Some IMGT-functional V segments, including TRBV6-2 and TRBV6-3, could not be told apart with the 87-base-pair reads, so those segments were excluded. Correlated functional status among segregating V segments might reflect linkage disequilibrium, but an unknown experimental factor could not be ruled out.

The chain is made from TRBV4-2 and TRBJ2-4; 7 nucleotides in the junction match TRBD2. Sequences were obtained from PBMCs. The origin of this receptor is a woman aged 18-30 years in good health and CMV-seronegative. The CDR3 sequence is CASSQDRGGRDIQYF. The DNA sequence is TGTGCCAGCAGCCAAGATAGGGGAGGGAGGGACATTCAGTACTTC.